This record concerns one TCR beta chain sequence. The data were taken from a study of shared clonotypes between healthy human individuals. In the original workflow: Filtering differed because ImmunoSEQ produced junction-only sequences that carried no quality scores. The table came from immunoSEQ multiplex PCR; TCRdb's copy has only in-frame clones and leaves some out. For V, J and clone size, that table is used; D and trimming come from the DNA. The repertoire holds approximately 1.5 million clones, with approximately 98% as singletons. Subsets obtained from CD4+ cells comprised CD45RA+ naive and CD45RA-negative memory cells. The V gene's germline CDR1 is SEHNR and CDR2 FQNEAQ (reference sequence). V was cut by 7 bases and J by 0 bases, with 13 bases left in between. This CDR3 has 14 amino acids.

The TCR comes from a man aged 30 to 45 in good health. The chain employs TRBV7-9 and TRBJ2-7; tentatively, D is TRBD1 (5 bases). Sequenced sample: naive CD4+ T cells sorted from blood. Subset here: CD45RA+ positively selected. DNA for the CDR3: TGTGCCAGCACCCTCCTCCAGGGCTCCTACGAGCAGTACTTC. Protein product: CASTLLQGSYEQYF.